Each of the 15 T cell receptor beta chains below was sequenced from the same sample in a study of blood T cell repertoires in COVID-19. Sequenced by immunoSEQ multiplex PCR; TCRdb stores in-frame clones only, minus some. The sample lists about 250,000 clones; 87% were seen once. The sample consisted of peripheral blood. These receptors were collected from a man younger than 30 with active or convalescent COVID-19.

The J gene is TRBJ2-1, the V gene TRBV6-4, with TRBD2 identical over 14 bases. The CDR3 is 19 residues long. CDR1 and CDR2 from the germline V gene are MRHNA and SNTAGT. Trimming cost V 9 bases and J 7 bases; bases outside gene matches: 20. CDR3 in amino acids: CASSRLAGGPEPGGNEQFF. CDR3 sequence (DNA): TGTGCCAGTTCAAGACTAGCGGGAGGGCCGGAACCGGGTGGGAATGAGCAGTTCTTC.

The rearrangement uses TRBV7-2 and TRBJ2-7; D is perhaps TRBD1 (6 bases). Per germline, CDR1 SGHTA and CDR2 FQGNSA. The CDR3 spans 18 residues. Between the trimmed V and J ends, which lost 5 bases and 0 bases, there was a span of 23 bases. In DNA form, the CDR3 reads TGTGCCAGCAGCCTGATACCGCTGACAGGTTGGGGCTCCTACGAGCAGTACTTC. Its translation is CASSLIPLTGWGSYEQYF.

The chain joins TRBV27 to TRBJ2-7, with 9 bases that match TRBD1. The J segment lost 2 bases and the V segment lost 6 bases, leaving 5 bases of the junction unmatched. The CDR3 has 14 amino acids. The V gene's germline CDR1 is MNHEY and CDR2 SMNVEV (reference sequence). The CDR3 DNA reads TGTGCCAGCAGCGGACAGGGGCTCACCTACGAGCAGTACTTC. Its translation is CASSGQGLTYEQYF.

CDR3 region: CASSFLGQVYNEQFF. As DNA, the CDR3 is TGTGCCAGCAGTTTTCTTGGACAGGTTTACAATGAGCAGTTCTTC. V usage is TRBV27 and J usage is TRBJ2-1, with 7 bases lining up with TRBD1. The CDR3 extends over 15 amino acids. CDR1 is MNHEY and CDR2 is SMNVEV in the germline V gene (reference sequence). Trimming at V came to 3 bases and at J to 4 bases, leaving 6 bases not matched to a gene.

In its sample, this clone was seen a few times. This chain connects TRBV3-1 (or the pseudogene TRBV3-2) to TRBJ2-2, with TRBD2 matching 7 bases. Looked up from germline, CDR1 is LGHDT and CDR2 is YNNKEL (reference sequence). The CDR3 is 13 residues long. After removal of 7 bases from V and 4 bases from J, the junction contained 3 bases not matched to a gene. CDR3 sequence reads: CASTRTSTGELFF. The CDR3 region has the DNA TGTGCCAGCACCCGGACTAGCACCGGGGAGCTGTTTTTT.

V usage is TRBV14 and J usage is TRBJ1-1; TRBD1 might be the D (6 bases). V lost 4 bases and J lost 1, with 13 bases in between. CDR1 is SGHDN and CDR2 is FVKESK in the germline V gene. This CDR3 is 15 amino acids long. The CDR3 nucleotides read TGTGCCAGCAGCCTGCGTACAGGGAGGAACACTGAAGCTTTCTTT. Its protein is CASSLRTGRNTEAFF. Looking up the rest from reference TRBV14 and TRBJ1-1 gives the full variable domain: EAGVTQFPSHSVIEKGQTVTLRCDPISGHDNLYWYRRVMGKEIKFLLHFVKESKQDESGMPNNRFLAERTGGTYSTLKVQPAELEDSGVYFCASSLRTGRNTEAFFGQGTRLTVV.

The CDR3: CATTGMGTSTGELFF. In DNA, the CDR3 is TGTGCCACGACGGGCATGGGGACTAGCACCGGGGAGCTGTTTTTT. J is TRBJ2-2 and V is TRBV6-5, with 8 bases aligning to TRBD2. Trimming at V came to 10 bases and at J to 4 bases, leaving 11 bases not matched to a gene. There are 15 residues in the CDR3. The germline V gene has CDR1 MNHEY and CDR2 SVGAGI.

Only one count was recorded for this clone. The V call is TRBV2, the J call TRBJ2-7; 14 nucleotides agree with TRBD2. With V trimmed by 4 bases and J by 7 bases, 3 bases remained unmatched. This CDR3 comprises 14 residues. Per the germline V gene, CDR1 is SNHLY and CDR2 is FYNNEI. CDR3 sequence reads: CASSVGTSGGEQYF. CDR3 sequence (DNA): TGTGCCAGCAGTGTCGGGACTAGCGGGGGAGAGCAGTACTTC.

The chain combines TRBV27 with TRBJ2-7, with 10 nucleotides matching TRBD1. The CDR3 has 16 amino acids. Trimming took 6 bases from V and 0 from J; bases not matched to a gene: 8. Germline CDR1 reads MNHEY; CDR2 reads SMNVEV (reference sequence). This CDR3 is CASRRIRDRGSYEQYF. The CDR3, as DNA: TGTGCCAGCAGGCGAATTCGGGACAGGGGCTCCTACGAGCAGTACTTC.

V gene TRBV5-1 combines with J gene TRBJ1-1; possible D gene TRBD1, 5 bases. The CDR3 runs to 14 residues. In germline, CDR1 is SGHRS, CDR2 YFSETQ. V was trimmed by 0 bases and J by 6 bases, leaving 12 bases between them. In DNA form, the CDR3 reads TGCGCCAGCAGCTTGGGGCCGGGGGTGGCTGAAGCTTTCTTT. This codes for CASSLGPGVAEAFF.

This clone was counted a single time. The CDR3 loop is CASSTYPGGEFF. The CDR3 DNA is TGTGCCAGCAGCACATACCCAGGCGGGGAGTTCTTC. V usage is TRBV5-6 and J usage is TRBJ2-1, with D perhaps matching TRBD2 (6 bases). In germline, CDR1 is SGHDT, CDR2 YYEEEE. This CDR3 has 12 amino acids. The germline V and J ends were trimmed by 4 bases and 14 bases, with 16 bases remaining between them.

The chain recombines TRBV18 with TRBJ1-1, with 8 bases identical to TRBD1. The length of the CDR3 is 15 residues. Per the germline V gene, CDR1 is KGHSH and CDR2 is LQKENI. Losses at the gene ends were 5 bases for V and 1 base for J; bases not matched to a gene: 6. CDR3 bases: TGTGCCAGCTCAACGGCAGGGGGCGAGAACACTGAAGCTTTCTTT. This encodes CASSTAGGENTEAFF.

The genes are TRBV29-1 and TRBJ2-7; 7 bases are a match to TRBD2. Germline CDR1 SQVTM, CDR2 ANQGSEA. This CDR3 has 13 amino acids. V shed 7 bases, J shed 5 bases, and the junction held 11 bases outside the gene matches. The CDR3 reads CSAGGYLADEQYF. The CDR3 DNA follows: TGCAGCGCCGGGGGGTACCTGGCGGACGAGCAGTACTTC.

The CDR3 is CASSQETNRGSYNSPLHF. The CDR3, as DNA: TGCGCCAGCAGCCAAGAAACGAACAGGGGGTCCTATAATTCACCCCTCCACTTT. V gene TRBV4-3 combines with J gene TRBJ1-6; 8 nucleotides agree with TRBD1. J was trimmed by 1 base and V by 0 bases; bases with no gene match: 5. This CDR3 contains 18 residues. The germline V gene encodes CDR1 LGHNA and CDR2 YSLEER.

The V call is TRBV28, the J call TRBJ2-3; possible D gene TRBD2, 6 bases. V lost 3 bases to trimming and J lost 6 bases, with 13 bases between them. From germline, CDR1 is MDHEN and CDR2 SYDVKM. The CDR3 spans 14 residues. CDR3 loop: CASSFPGLADTQYF. As DNA, the CDR3 is TGTGCCAGCAGTTTCCCCGGGCTAGCGGATACGCAGTATTTT.